The 8 T cell receptor beta chains reported below all come from one sample, sequenced in a study of cytomegalovirus exposure and HLA in healthy donors. A multiplex PCR was run with 60 Vbeta primers and 13 Jbeta primers. The assay was immunoSEQ multiplex PCR, and TCRdb's table has in-frame clones only and misses some. The sample holds 100,000 or so clones, about three quarters seen once. The source material was PBMCs. The receptors were sampled from a man younger than 45 in good health and CMV-seropositive.

As for this clone: Relative to the germline gene, one junction end is altered; a read error may explain this. The chain links TRBV6-5 to TRBJ2-3; no firm D call. The CDR3 consists of 15 residues. CDR1 is MNHEY and CDR2 is SVGAGI in the germline V gene. The chain's CDR3 is CASSYSKHSTDAQYF. The CDR3, as DNA: TGTGCCAGCAGTTACTCGAAGCACAGCACAGATGCGCAGTATTTT.

This sequence joins TRBV6-5 and TRBJ2-1, with 7 bases fitting TRBD2. Per the germline V gene, CDR1 is MNHEY and CDR2 is SVGAGI. V gave up 2 bases and J gave up 5 bases; unmatched junction bases: 3. This CDR3 has 14 amino acids. CDR3 sequence reads: CASSYSGVHNEQFF. CDR3 in DNA: TGTGCCAGCAGTTACAGCGGGGTCCACAATGAGCAGTTCTTC.

The V gene is TRBV14, the J gene TRBJ1-6, with 7 nucleotides matching TRBD1. Germline-derived CDR1 and CDR2 are SGHDN and FVKESK. V gave up 5 bases and J gave up 11 bases; unmatched junction bases: 6. The CDR3 has 13 residues. CDR3 nucleotide sequence: TGTGCCAGCAGCTCCTGGACAGGTCCACCCCTCCACTTT. Its protein product is CASSSWTGPPLHF.

The rearrangement links TRBV13 to TRBJ2-7; TRBD1 matches 7 bases. J gave up 1 base and V 3 bases, and 3 bases lay outside the gene matches. The CDR3 loop spans 14 amino acids. Germline V gives CDR1 PRHDT, CDR2 FYEKMQ (reference sequence). The DNA for the CDR3 is TGTGCCAGCAGCTTTCAGGGGGAATCCTACGAGCAGTACTTC. Protein product: CASSFQGESYEQYF.

V is TRBV2 and J is TRBJ1-2, with D hard to call. Looked up from germline, CDR1 is SNHLY and CDR2 is FYNNEI. V was trimmed by 9 bases and J by 0 bases, leaving 5 bases between them. The CDR3 contains 11 residues. In DNA, the CDR3 is TGTGCCAGGCGGGCTAACTATGGCTACACCTTC. This gives the protein CARRANYGYTF. Based on the CDR3 plus reference TRBV2 and TRBJ1-2, the full variable domain is EPEVTQTPSHQVTQMGQEVILRCVPISNHLYFYWYRQILGQKVEFLVSFYNNEISEKSEIFDDQFSVERPDGSNFTLKIRSTKLEDSAMYFCARRANYGYTFGSGTRLTVV.

The chain carries TRBV28 and TRBJ2-7, with 7 bases identical to TRBD1. The V segment lost 2 bases and the J segment 3 bases; nucleotides outside the gene matches: 1. The length of the CDR3 is 13 residues. Germline lookup yields CDR1 MDHEN and CDR2 SYDVKM. The CDR3 coding sequence is TGTGCCAGCAGTTTAGGGACAGACTACGAGCAGTACTTC. Its translation is CASSLGTDYEQYF.

This chain connects TRBV6-5 to TRBJ2-7; D is undetermined. This CDR3 is 13 amino acids long. Deletions cut 8 bases from V and 2 bases from J, with 13 bases between. CDR1 and CDR2 (germline): MNHEY, SVGAGI. The CDR3 loop reads CASLSDTTYEQYF. The CDR3 DNA reads TGTGCCAGCCTCAGTGACACCACCTACGAGCAGTACTTC.

The CDR3 DNA is TGTGCCAGCAAGGGAGCGGGACAGGGGTCGGCCGAGCAGTACTTC. Protein product: CASKGAGQGSAEQYF. The V gene is TRBV28, the J gene TRBJ2-7, with 10 bases lining up with TRBD1. This CDR3 spans 15 amino acids. Germline V gene sequence: CDR1 MDHEN, CDR2 SYDVKM. J lost 6 bases, V lost 7 bases, and 12 bases had no gene match. Full variable domain (rest looked up from reference TRBV28 and TRBJ2-7): DVKVTQSSRYLVKRTGEKVFLECVQDMDHENMFWYRQDPGLGLRLIYFSYDVKMKEKGDIPEGYSVSREKKERFSLILESASTNQTSMYLCASKGAGQGSAEQYFGPGTRLTVT.